These T cell receptor beta chains were read from a single sample in a study of metastatic and nonmetastatic thyroid tumors. TCRdb ran MiXCR on the PCR reads. Counted here are roughly 30,000 clones, around 20% occurring once; the ten biggest clones make up roughly two fifths. Input material: blood. Source of these receptors: a female donor with papillary thyroid cancer or a benign thyroid nodule (not recorded which). Some clones in this sample may be carry-over from other donors' samples. Both conserved end residues are part of each CDR3. The D gene is left open where the match is weak. Clone size is not always given. Where it is, it says once, few, many or a class for expanded clones.

J,size,D,V,DNA,CDR3
TRBJ1-6,-,-,TRBV7-9,TGTGCCAGCATCCCGGGAGGGAGAATAGGTTCACCCCTCCACTTT,CASIPGGRIGSPLHF
TRBJ2-2,few,-,TRBV19,TGTGCCAGTAGTAAGGGCCACAACACCGGGGAGCTGTTTTTT,CASSKGHNTGELFF
TRBJ2-5,few,TRBD1,TRBV12-3/TRBV12-4,TGTGCCAGCGGACCGGGACAGGGGAGACTTGAGACCCAGTACTTC,CASGPGQGRLETQYF
TRBJ1-6,-,-,TRBV2,TGTGCCAGCAGTGAAGGCCTGGGGAACTATAATTCACCCCTCCACTTT,CASSEGLGNYNSPLHF
TRBJ1-1,-,-,TRBV6-1,TGTGCCAGCTCCCAGGGAGGTATGAACACTGAAGCTTTCTTT,CASSQGGMNTEAFF
TRBJ2-1,-,-,TRBV15,TGTGCCACCAGCAGAGATGGAGGAAACAATGAGCAGCTCTTC,CATSRDGGNNEQLF
TRBJ2-2,many,-,TRBV9,TGTGCCAGCAGCGTAGCTCCGGACACCGGGGAGCTGTTTTTT,CASSVAPDTGELFF
TRBJ1-1,-,-,TRBV6-5,TGTGCCAGCAGTTACGGACGCCCAGGCCCGGGGAGTTCTAAAGCTTTCTTT,CASSYGRPGPGSSKAFF
TRBJ1-5,medium-sized,-,TRBV6-2/TRBV6-3,TGTGCCAGCAGTAAACCGGGACATCTCGGCCAGCCCCAGCATTTT,CASSKPGHLGQPQHF
TRBJ1-2,once,-,TRBV20-1,TGCAGTGCTTCTTATAACTATGTCTACACCTTC,CSASYNYVYTF
TRBJ1-1,many,-,TRBV19,TGTGCCAGTAGTGCCCGTGGGTCCGACACTGAAGCTTTCTTT,CASSARGSDTEAFF
TRBJ2-7,many,-,TRBV6-1,TGTGCCGTCTTCGAGGGCCAAGACTACGAGCAGTACTTC,CAVFEGQDYEQYF
TRBJ2-7,many,TRBD2,TRBV5-4,TGTGCCAGCAGCTTGGGTAGCGGGGGGGCCTACGAGCAGTACTTC,CASSLGSGGAYEQYF
TRBJ1-5,-,-,TRBV30,TGTGCCTGGAGGGGGGACAGCAATCAGCCCCAGCATTTT,CAWRGDSNQPQHF
TRBJ2-5,many,TRBD2,TRBV7-2,TGTGCCAGCAGCATCCAAAGCGGGAGCGAGACCCAGTACTTC,CASSIQSGSETQYF
TRBJ1-2,medium-sized,-,TRBV28,TGTGCCAGCAGTTCTCAAAACTATGGCTACACCTTC,CASSSQNYGYTF
TRBJ2-1,many,-,TRBV6-1,TGTGCCAGCAGAAGTAGTGGGGGTTACAATGAGCAGTTCTTC,CASRSSGGYNEQFF
TRBJ2-3,-,TRBD1,TRBV5-1,TGCGCCAGCAGCCTGGGACAGGGGGCCGGAGCAGATACGCAGTATTTT,CASSLGQGAGADTQYF
TRBJ2-7,-,TRBD2,TRBV5-1,TGCGCCAGCAGCTTGGTGGGTAGCGGGGCCTACGAGCAGTACTTC,CASSLVGSGAYEQYF
TRBJ2-3,many,-,TRBV9,TGTGCCAGCAGCGTTCAGGCGGCCGGGGCAGATACGCAGTATTTT,CASSVQAAGADTQYF
TRBJ2-2,many,-,TRBV29-1,TGCAGCGTGAGAACAGGGAGAATAAACACCGGGGAGCTGTTTTTT,CSVRTGRINTGELFF
TRBJ2-3,many,-,TRBV10-2,TGCGCCAGCAGTGATGGAGATACGCAGTATTTT,CASSDGDTQYF
TRBJ2-1,-,-,TRBV28,TGTGCCAGCAGTTTCGTCTCAAGACAGAACAATGAGCAGTTCTTC,CASSFVSRQNNEQFF
TRBJ1-5,-,TRBD1,TRBV6-5,TGTGCCAGCAGTTATGGGACAGTGGATCAGCCCCATCATTTT,CASSYGTVDQPHHF
TRBJ1-2,-,-,TRBV6-6,TGTGCCAGCAGTTACCTCATTTCTAACTATGGCTACACCTTC,CASSYLISNYGYTF
TRBJ1-1,many,-,TRBV28,TGTGCCAGCACAGGGAGTCGGACTGAAGCTTTCTTT,CASTGSRTEAFF
TRBJ2-1,many,-,TRBV20-1,TGCAGTGCTAGGGGGCCCCCGGGGGAGCAGTTCTTC,CSARGPPGEQFF
TRBJ2-7,many,TRBD1,TRBV4-2,TGTGCCAGCAGCCAAGAACGAGGGGGCTACTCCTACGAGCAGTACTTC,CASSQERGGYSYEQYF
TRBJ2-3,-,TRBD1,TRBV3-1,TGTGCCAGCAGCCCGGACAGGGTGTGGACAGATACGCAGTATTTT,CASSPDRVWTDTQYF
TRBJ1-1,-,TRBD1,TRBV5-6,TGTGCCAGCAGCCCACTGACAGGGAGTATGAACACTGAAGCTTTCTTT,CASSPLTGSMNTEAFF
TRBJ2-7,many,TRBD2,TRBV20-1,TGCAGTGCTAGAGTCGCGAAGCGGGGGCCCTCCTACGAGCAGTACTTC,CSARVAKRGPSYEQYF
TRBJ1-2,medium-sized,-,TRBV28,TGTGCCAGCCAAGACCGGGGCAGGGAAATCTATGGCTACACCTTC,CASQDRGREIYGYTF
TRBJ2-2,medium-sized,-,TRBV12-3/TRBV12-4,TGTGCCAGCAGCGGTAGGCAGGGGATGGCCGGGGAGCTGTTTTTT,CASSGRQGMAGELFF
TRBJ1-5,many,TRBD1,TRBV15,TGTGCCACCAGCAGAGCCGGACAGGGCCTCAATCAGCCCCAGCATTTT,CATSRAGQGLNQPQHF
TRBJ1-2,few,TRBD1,TRBV6-1,TGTGCCAGCAGTGAAGTCCCACAGGGGAATCTTGGCTACACCTTC,CASSEVPQGNLGYTF
TRBJ1-5,many,TRBD1,TRBV30,TGTGCCTGGAGTGTACGACAGGGGGTCCAGCCCCAGCATTTT,CAWSVRQGVQPQHF
TRBJ1-2,-,-,TRBV29-1,TGCACGACGAACGGGCAGGGCGTCCCTGGCTACACCTTC,CTTNGQGVPGYTF
TRBJ1-1,-,-,TRBV2,TGTGCCAGCAGCCCCGAGGGGAACACTGAAGCTTTCTTT,CASSPEGNTEAFF
TRBJ1-6,-,TRBD1,TRBV5-1,TGCGCCAGCAGCCCTGGACAGGCACTGTCACCCCTCCACTTT,CASSPGQALSPLHF
TRBJ2-5,many,TRBD2,TRBV3-1,TGTGCCAGCAGCCGCCAGCGGGGGGGAGAGACCCAGTACTTC,CASSRQRGGETQYF
TRBJ2-1,many,TRBD2,TRBV20-1,TGCAGTGCTAGGGCAGCGGGGGGAGGCTATGAGCAGTTCTTC,CSARAAGGGYEQFF
TRBJ2-2,-,TRBD1,TRBV5-1,TGCGCCAGCAGCTCGCCGACAGGGAGAAGCGCCGGGGAGCTGTTTTTT,CASSSPTGRSAGELFF
TRBJ2-2,many,-,TRBV27,TGTGCCAGCAGTTTTTTCCTAGCAGACACCGGGGAGCTGTTTTTT,CASSFFLADTGELFF